This record concerns one T cell receptor beta chain sequence. The antigen is unknown. Only CD45RO-negative cells positively selected for CCR7 counted as naive CD8 cells, so terminally differentiated effector memory CD45RA+ cells were excluded. This entry is derived from a study of shared clonotypes between healthy human individuals. Study-wide points: Sequencing of the sorted subsets was shown by rarefaction to be incomplete despite large depth.

V shed 3 bases and J shed 1 base, with 6 bases lying between them. This CDR3 contains 13 residues. The germline gives CDR1 LNHDA, CDR2 SQIVND (reference sequence). TCRdb's copy holds only in-frame clones and misses some; the assay was immunoSEQ multiplex PCR. The sample yields over 2 million clones, about 94% seen once. The sample consisted of naive CD8+ T cells sorted from blood. J is TRBJ2-5 and V is TRBV19; possible D gene TRBD1, 6 bases. The TCR originated in a man aged 18 to 30 in good health. The CDR3, as DNA: TGTGCCAGTAGTATGGACAGCCAAGAGACCCAGTACTTC. Translated: CASSMDSQETQYF.